The T cell receptor (beta chain) under discussion was sequenced for a study of blood T cell repertoires in COVID-19. Across the study: Acute and convalescent COVID-19 specimens originated in the United States, Italy and Spain.

Per the original methods: Amplifying reference gene primers gave estimates of nucleated cell counts. Clones were sequenced by immunoSEQ multiplex PCR, and TCRdb holds only the in-frame ones, with some missing. The V and J calls and the clone size are those of that table, but D and trimming were determined from the DNA. This sample carries about 110,000 clones, approximately 80% of them seen once, and the ten largest clones take around 14%. The sample consisted of peripheral blood. The receptor was isolated from a woman aged 55-69 years with acute or convalescent COVID-19.

The CDR3, as DNA: TGTGCCAGTAGTCCGCAATCAGGTGTAGGCGGCTACACCTTC. Translating it yields CASSPQSGVGGYTF. The J gene is TRBJ1-2, the V gene TRBV19; D not certain. CDR3 length equals 14 residues. V lost 5 bases, J lost 8 bases, and 18 bases lay in between. Germline loops: CDR1 LNHDA, CDR2 SQIVND (reference sequence).